This T cell receptor (beta chain) was sequenced during a study of regulatory and conventional T cells in RAG deficiency. Notes on the study in general: In Omenn syndrome, Treg and Tconv repertoires overlapped >75%.

Blood CD4+ CD25-high CD127-low regulatory T cells supplied the genomic DNA template. In regard to this clone: Antigen: not known. This CDR3 is also generated by other DNA sequences in the sample.

The ends lost 2 bases at V and 7 bases at J; junction bases unmatched: 12. This CDR3 comprises 16 residues. Germline-derived CDR1 and CDR2 are KGHSH and LQKENI. The repertoire was sequenced with immunoSEQ multiplex PCR; TCRdb's copy has only in-frame clones and lacks some. The table has about 12,000 clones, less than 95% seen once. These data also featured in a second study, about regulatory T cells. That investigation notes: The PCR used 52 TRBV and 13 TRBJ primers.

The V call is TRBV18, the J call TRBJ1-2; 8 bases align to TRBD1. The source is a human donor in good health. The sequenced material came from CD127- CD25+ CD4+ Tregs sorted from blood. The CDR3 sequence: CASSPWWTGSSSGYTF. Here the CDR3 DNA reads TGTGCCAGCTCACCATGGTGGACAGGGAGTTCGAGTGGCTACACCTTC.